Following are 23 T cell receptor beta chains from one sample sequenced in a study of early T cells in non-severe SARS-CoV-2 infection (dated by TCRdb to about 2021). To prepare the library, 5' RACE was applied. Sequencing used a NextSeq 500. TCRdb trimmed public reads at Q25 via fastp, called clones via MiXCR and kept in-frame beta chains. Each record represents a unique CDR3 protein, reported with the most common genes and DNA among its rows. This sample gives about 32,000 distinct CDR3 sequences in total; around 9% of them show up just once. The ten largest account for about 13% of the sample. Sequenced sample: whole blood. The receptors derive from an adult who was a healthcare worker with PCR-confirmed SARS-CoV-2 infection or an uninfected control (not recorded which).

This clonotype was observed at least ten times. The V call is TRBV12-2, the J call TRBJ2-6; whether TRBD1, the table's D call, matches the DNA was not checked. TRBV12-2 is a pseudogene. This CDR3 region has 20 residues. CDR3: CASRLAPSGDRVSGANVLTF. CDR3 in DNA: TGTGCAAGTCGCTTAGCCCCTAGCGGGGACAGGGTGTCGGGGGCCAACGTCCTGACTTTC.

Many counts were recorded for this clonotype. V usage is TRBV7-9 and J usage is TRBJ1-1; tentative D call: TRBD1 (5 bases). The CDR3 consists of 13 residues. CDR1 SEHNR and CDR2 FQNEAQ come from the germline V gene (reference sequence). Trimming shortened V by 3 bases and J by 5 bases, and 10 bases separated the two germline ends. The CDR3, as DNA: TGTGCCAGCAGCTTTACGGGGGGGACTGAAGCTTTCTTT. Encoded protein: CASSFTGGTEAFF.

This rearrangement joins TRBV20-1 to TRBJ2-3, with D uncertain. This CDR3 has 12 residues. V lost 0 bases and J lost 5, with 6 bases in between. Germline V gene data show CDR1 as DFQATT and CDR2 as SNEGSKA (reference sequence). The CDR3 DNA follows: TGCAGTGCTAGAGATGAAATAGATACGCAGTATTTT. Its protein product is CSARDEIDTQYF.

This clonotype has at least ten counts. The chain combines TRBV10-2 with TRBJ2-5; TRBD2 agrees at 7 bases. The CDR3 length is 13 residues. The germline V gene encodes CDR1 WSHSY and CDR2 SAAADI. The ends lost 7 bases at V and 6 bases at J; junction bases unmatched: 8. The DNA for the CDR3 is TGCGCCAGCACCCCGGGAGGTGCAAAGACCCAGTACTTC. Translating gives CASTPGGAKTQYF.

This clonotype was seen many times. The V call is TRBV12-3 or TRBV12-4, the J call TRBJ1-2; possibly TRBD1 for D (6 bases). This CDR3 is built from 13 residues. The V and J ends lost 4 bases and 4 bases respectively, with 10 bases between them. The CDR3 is CASSWGQGYGYTF. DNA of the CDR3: TGTGCCAGCAGTTGGGGGCAGGGCTATGGCTACACCTTC.

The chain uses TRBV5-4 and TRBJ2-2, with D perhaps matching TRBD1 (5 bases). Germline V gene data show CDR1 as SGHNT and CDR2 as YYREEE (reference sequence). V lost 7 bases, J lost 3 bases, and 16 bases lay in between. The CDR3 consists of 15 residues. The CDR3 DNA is TGTGCCAGCGGTGGGGCAGGGTTATACACCGGGGAGCTGTTTTTT. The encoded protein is CASGGAGLYTGELFF.

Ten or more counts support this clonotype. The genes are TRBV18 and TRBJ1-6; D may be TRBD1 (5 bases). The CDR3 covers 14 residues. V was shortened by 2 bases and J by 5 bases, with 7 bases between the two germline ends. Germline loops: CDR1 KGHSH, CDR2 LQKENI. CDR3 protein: CASSPGANNSPLHF. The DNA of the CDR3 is TGTGCCAGCTCACCAGGGGCGAATAATTCACCCCTCCACTTT.

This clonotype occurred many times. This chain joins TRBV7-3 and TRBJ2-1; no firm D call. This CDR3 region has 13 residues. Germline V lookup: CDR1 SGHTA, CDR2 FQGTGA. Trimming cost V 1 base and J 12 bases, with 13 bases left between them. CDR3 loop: CASSLNIGLGQFF. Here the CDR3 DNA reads TGTGCCAGCAGCTTAAATATCGGGCTTGGGCAGTTCTTC.

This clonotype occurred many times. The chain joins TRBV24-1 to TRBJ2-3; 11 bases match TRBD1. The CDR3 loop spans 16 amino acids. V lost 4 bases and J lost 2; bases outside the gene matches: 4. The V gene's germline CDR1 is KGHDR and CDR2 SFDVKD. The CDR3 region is CATSEWGQGVTDTQYF. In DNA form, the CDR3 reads TGTGCCACCAGTGAGTGGGGACAGGGGGTCACAGATACGCAGTATTTT.

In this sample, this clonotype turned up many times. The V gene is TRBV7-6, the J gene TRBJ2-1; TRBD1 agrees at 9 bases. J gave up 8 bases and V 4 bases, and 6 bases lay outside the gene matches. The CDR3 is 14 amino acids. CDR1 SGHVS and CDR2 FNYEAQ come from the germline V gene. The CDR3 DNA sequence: TGTGCCAGCAGCTCCGGGACAGGGTCAGATGAGCAGTTCTTC. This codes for CASSSGTGSDEQFF.

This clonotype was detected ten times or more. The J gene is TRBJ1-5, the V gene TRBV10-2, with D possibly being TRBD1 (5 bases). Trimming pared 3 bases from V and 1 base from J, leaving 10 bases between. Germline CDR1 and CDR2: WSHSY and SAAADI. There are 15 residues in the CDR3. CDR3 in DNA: TGCGCCAGCAGTGAAGACAGATTCAGCAATCAGCCCCAGCATTTT. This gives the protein CASSEDRFSNQPQHF.

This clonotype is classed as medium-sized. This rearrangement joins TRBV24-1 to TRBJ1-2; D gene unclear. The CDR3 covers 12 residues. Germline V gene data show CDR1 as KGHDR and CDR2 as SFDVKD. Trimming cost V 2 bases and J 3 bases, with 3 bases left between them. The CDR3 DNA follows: TGTGCCACCAGTGATTACTACTATGGCTACACCTTC. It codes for CATSDYYYGYTF.

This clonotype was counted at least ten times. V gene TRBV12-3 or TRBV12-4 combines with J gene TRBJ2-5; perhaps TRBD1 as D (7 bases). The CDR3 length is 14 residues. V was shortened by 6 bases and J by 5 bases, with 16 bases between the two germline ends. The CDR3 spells CASSQGGTLETQYF. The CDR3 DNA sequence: TGTGCCAGCAGCCAGGGGGGCACCTTGGAGACCCAGTACTTC.

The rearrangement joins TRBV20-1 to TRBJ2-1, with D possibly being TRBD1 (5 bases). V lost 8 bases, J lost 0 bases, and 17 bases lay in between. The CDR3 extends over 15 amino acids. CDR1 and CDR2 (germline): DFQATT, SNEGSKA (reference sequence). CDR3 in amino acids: CSTLPDMSSYNEQFF. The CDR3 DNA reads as TGCAGTACACTCCCGGACATGAGCTCCTACAATGAGCAGTTCTTC.

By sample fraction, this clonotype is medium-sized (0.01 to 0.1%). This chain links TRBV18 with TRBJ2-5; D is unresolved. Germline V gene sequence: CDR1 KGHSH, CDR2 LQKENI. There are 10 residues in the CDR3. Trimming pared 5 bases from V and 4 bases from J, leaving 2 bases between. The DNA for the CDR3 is TGTGCCAGCTCAGCAGAGACCCAGTACTTC. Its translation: CASSAETQYF. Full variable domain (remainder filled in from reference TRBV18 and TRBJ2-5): NAGVMQNPRHLVRRRGQEARLRCSPMKGHSHVYWYRQLPEEGLKFMVYLQKENIIDESGMPKERFSAEFPKEGPSILRIQQVVRGDSAAYFCASSAETQYFGPGTRLLVL.

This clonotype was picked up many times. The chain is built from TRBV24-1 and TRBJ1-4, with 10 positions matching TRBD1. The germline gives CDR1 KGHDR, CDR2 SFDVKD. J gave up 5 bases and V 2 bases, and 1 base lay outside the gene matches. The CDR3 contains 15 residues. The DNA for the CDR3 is TGTGCCACCAGTGATTCGGGACAGGGGAATGAAAAACTGTTTTTT. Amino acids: CATSDSGQGNEKLFF.

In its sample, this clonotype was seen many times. Here the CDR3 DNA reads TGTGCCAGCAGTGGTAGACAGGGTAGGAATTCACCCCTCCACTTT. This gives the protein CASSGRQGRNSPLHF. This chain connects TRBV25-1 to TRBJ1-6; 7 bases match TRBD1. In germline, CDR1 is MGHDK, CDR2 SYGVNS. The CDR3 totals 15 residues. V lost 4 bases and J lost 7; bases outside the gene matches: 7.

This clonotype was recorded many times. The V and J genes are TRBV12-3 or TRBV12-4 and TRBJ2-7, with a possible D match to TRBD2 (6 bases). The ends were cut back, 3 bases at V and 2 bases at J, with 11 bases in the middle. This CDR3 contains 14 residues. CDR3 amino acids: CASSFTRGTYEQYF. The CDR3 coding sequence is TGTGCCAGCAGTTTCACCCGGGGGACCTACGAGCAGTACTTC.

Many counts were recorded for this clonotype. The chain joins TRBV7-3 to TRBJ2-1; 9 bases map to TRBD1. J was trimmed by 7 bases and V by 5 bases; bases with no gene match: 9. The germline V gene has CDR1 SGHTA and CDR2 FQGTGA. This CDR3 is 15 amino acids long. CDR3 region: CASSPGTGSGNEQFF. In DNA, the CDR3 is TGTGCCAGCAGCCCCGGGACAGGGTCGGGGAATGAGCAGTTCTTC.

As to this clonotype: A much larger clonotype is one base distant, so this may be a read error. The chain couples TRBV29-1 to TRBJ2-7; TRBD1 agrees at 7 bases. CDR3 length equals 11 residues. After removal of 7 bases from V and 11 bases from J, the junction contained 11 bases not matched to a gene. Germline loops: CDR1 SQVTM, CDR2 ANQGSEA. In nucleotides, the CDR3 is TGCAGCGGGATACAGGGGACGACTGAGTACTTC. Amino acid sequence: CSGIQGTTEYF.

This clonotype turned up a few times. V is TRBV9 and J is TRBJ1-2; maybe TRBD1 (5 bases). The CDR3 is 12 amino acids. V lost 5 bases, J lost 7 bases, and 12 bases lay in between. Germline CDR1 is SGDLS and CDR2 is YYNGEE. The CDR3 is CASSPQGSGYTF. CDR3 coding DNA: TGTGCCAGCAGTCCGCAGGGATCTGGCTACACCTTC.

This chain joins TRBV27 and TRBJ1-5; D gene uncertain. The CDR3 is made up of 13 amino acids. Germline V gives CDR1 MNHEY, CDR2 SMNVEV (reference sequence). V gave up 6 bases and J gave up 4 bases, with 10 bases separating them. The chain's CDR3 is CASRPDRNQPQHF. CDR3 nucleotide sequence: TGTGCCAGCAGACCCGACCGGAATCAGCCCCAGCATTTT.

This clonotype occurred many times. The CDR3 sequence is CASSISSKLFF. The CDR3, as DNA: TGTGCCAGCAGCATCTCTTCTAAACTGTTTTTT. The chain combines TRBV7-9 with TRBJ1-4; D gene unclear. Germline values: CDR1 SEHNR, CDR2 FQNEAQ (reference sequence). V was cut by 5 bases and J by 11 bases, with 9 bases left in between. The CDR3 is 11 amino acids.